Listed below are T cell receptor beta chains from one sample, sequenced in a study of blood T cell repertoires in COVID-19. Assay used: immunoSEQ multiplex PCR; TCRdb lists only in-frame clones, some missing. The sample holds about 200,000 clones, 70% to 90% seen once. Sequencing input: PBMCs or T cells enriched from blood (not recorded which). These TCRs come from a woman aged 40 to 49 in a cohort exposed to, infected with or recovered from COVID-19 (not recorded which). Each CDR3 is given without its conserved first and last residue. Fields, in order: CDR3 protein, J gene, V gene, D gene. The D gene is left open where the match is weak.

CDR3aa: ASSDGRNEQY; j_gene: TRBJ2-7; v_gene: TRBV5-4; d_gene: NA
CDR3aa: ASRGQGMPNEQY; j_gene: TRBJ2-7; v_gene: TRBV25-1; d_gene: TRBD1
CDR3aa: ASSPPRTGWNTEAF; j_gene: TRBJ1-1; v_gene: TRBV7-9; d_gene: TRBD1
CDR3aa: ASSVGLAGGTDTQY; j_gene: TRBJ2-3; v_gene: TRBV5-4; d_gene: TRBD2
CDR3aa: ASSQAGGGQGNEKLF; j_gene: TRBJ1-4; v_gene: TRBV4-1; d_gene: TRBD1
CDR3aa: ATMTSGYNEQF; j_gene: TRBJ2-1; v_gene: TRBV24-1; d_gene: TRBD2
CDR3aa: AWSQGDEKLF; j_gene: TRBJ1-4; v_gene: TRBV30; d_gene: TRBD1
CDR3aa: ASSWTGGFNTEAF; j_gene: TRBJ1-1; v_gene: TRBV27; d_gene: TRBD1
CDR3aa: ASSSRDRGDSPLH; j_gene: TRBJ1-6; v_gene: TRBV7-6; d_gene: TRBD1
CDR3aa: ASSAGDRGPEKLF; j_gene: TRBJ1-4; v_gene: TRBV5-1; d_gene: TRBD1
CDR3aa: ASSPGLAGSAEQF; j_gene: TRBJ2-1; v_gene: TRBV6-2/TRBV6-3; d_gene: TRBD2
CDR3aa: ASSIDSWGQPQH; j_gene: TRBJ1-5; v_gene: TRBV19; d_gene: NA
CDR3aa: ASSVLRGSPNEKLF; j_gene: TRBJ1-4; v_gene: TRBV10-2; d_gene: NA
CDR3aa: ASSQSTGDLNTEAF; j_gene: TRBJ1-1; v_gene: TRBV4-3; d_gene: NA
CDR3aa: ASRLVAFAQGMGNEQF; j_gene: TRBJ2-1; v_gene: TRBV12-2; d_gene: NA
CDR3aa: AISLDRGATEAF; j_gene: TRBJ1-1; v_gene: TRBV10-3; d_gene: TRBD1
CDR3aa: ASSQESQTTGAF; j_gene: TRBJ1-1; v_gene: TRBV4-1; d_gene: NA
CDR3aa: ASSQGLAGAGELF; j_gene: TRBJ2-2; v_gene: TRBV4-1; d_gene: TRBD2
CDR3aa: AVGTSGGVDTQY; j_gene: TRBJ2-3; v_gene: TRBV6-5; d_gene: TRBD2
CDR3aa: ASSLEDTEAF; j_gene: TRBJ1-1; v_gene: TRBV5-1; d_gene: NA
CDR3aa: ASSIALRGGSGRAHEQY; j_gene: TRBJ2-7; v_gene: TRBV19; d_gene: TRBD2
CDR3aa: ASSFTENTEAF; j_gene: TRBJ1-1; v_gene: TRBV12-3/TRBV12-4; d_gene: NA
CDR3aa: ASSSGTGEKLF; j_gene: TRBJ1-4; v_gene: TRBV5-4; d_gene: TRBD1
CDR3aa: ATSGPAARGGYT; j_gene: TRBJ1-2; v_gene: TRBV24-1; d_gene: NA
CDR3aa: AWRGRSSYNEQF; j_gene: TRBJ2-1; v_gene: TRBV30; d_gene: NA
CDR3aa: ASSSDREIGELF; j_gene: TRBJ2-2; v_gene: TRBV13; d_gene: TRBD1
CDR3aa: AGSYSISGVAGVKETQY; j_gene: TRBJ2-5; v_gene: TRBV6-2/TRBV6-3; d_gene: TRBD2
CDR3aa: ASNFGTGREAF; j_gene: TRBJ1-1; v_gene: TRBV19; d_gene: TRBD1
CDR3aa: ASSLRTGSGANVLT; j_gene: TRBJ2-6; v_gene: TRBV11-3; d_gene: TRBD1
CDR3aa: AIGDRYYEQY; j_gene: TRBJ2-7; v_gene: TRBV10-3; d_gene: TRBD1
CDR3aa: ASTPHPDSYGYT; j_gene: TRBJ1-2; v_gene: TRBV5-1; d_gene: NA
CDR3aa: ASPPEGSGPDTEAF; j_gene: TRBJ1-1; v_gene: TRBV28; d_gene: NA
CDR3aa: ASSYDRDQQPQH; j_gene: TRBJ1-5; v_gene: TRBV6-5; d_gene: TRBD1
CDR3aa: ASTKRGQFGLF; j_gene: TRBJ1-4; v_gene: TRBV2; d_gene: NA
CDR3aa: ASTGYTEAF; j_gene: TRBJ1-1; v_gene: TRBV12-3/TRBV12-4; d_gene: NA
CDR3aa: AWSGPSTNEKLF; j_gene: TRBJ1-4; v_gene: TRBV30; d_gene: NA
CDR3aa: ASKQGPSYEQY; j_gene: TRBJ2-7; v_gene: TRBV27; d_gene: NA
CDR3aa: ASSGNRESVAF; j_gene: TRBJ1-1; v_gene: TRBV10-1; d_gene: NA
CDR3aa: ASSRTPGTGNTGELF; j_gene: TRBJ2-2; v_gene: TRBV7-8; d_gene: TRBD1
CDR3aa: ASSFTGSNSPLH; j_gene: TRBJ1-6; v_gene: TRBV27; d_gene: NA
CDR3aa: ASAEGLAGPSYEQY; j_gene: TRBJ2-7; v_gene: TRBV4-2; d_gene: TRBD2
CDR3aa: ASSDRGYSPLH; j_gene: TRBJ1-6; v_gene: TRBV12-3/TRBV12-4; d_gene: TRBD1